These 25 T cell receptor beta chains were sequenced from one sample in a study of T-cell reconstitution after alpha-beta-depleted transplantation in children. The TCRbeta library was prepared with unique molecular identifiers. MiXCR, applied by TCRdb to the PCR reads, yields one record per CDR3 protein. The data contain a few hundred thousand distinct CDR3 sequences, about 9.9% of them singletons. Sequencing was performed on peripheral blood, taken 180 days after TCRalphabeta/CD19-depleted stem cell transplant. Receptor source: a male patient aged 2 to 9 who had a stem cell transplant for chronic granulomatous disease, so the T cells may come from the graft donor.

The gene calls are TRBV30 and TRBJ2-2, with 13 bases lining up with TRBD2. The V segment lost 3 bases and the J segment 7 bases; nucleotides outside the gene matches: 2. Germline V lookup: CDR1 GTSNPN, CDR2 SVGIG (reference sequence). This CDR3 region has 14 residues. The DNA of the CDR3 is TGTGCCTGGAGGAGGACTAGCGGGAGCGGGGAGCTGTTTTTT. Amino acids: CAWRRTSGSGELFF.

This clonotype was seen more than once but under ten times. The rearrangement joins TRBV2 to TRBJ1-1, with 7 bases lining up with TRBD1. The CDR3 spans 14 residues. Per the germline V gene, CDR1 is SNHLY and CDR2 is FYNNEI. V gave up 7 bases and J gave up 1 base; unmatched junction bases: 6. CDR3 nucleotide sequence: TGTGCCAGCACCCAGGGGGTAAGGAACACTGAAGCTTTCTTT. It specifies CASTQGVRNTEAFF. Full variable domain (remainder filled in from reference TRBV2 and TRBJ1-1): EPEVTQTPSHQVTQMGQEVILRCVPISNHLYFYWYRQILGQKVEFLVSFYNNEISEKSEIFDDQFSVERPDGSNFTLKIRSTKLEDSAMYFCASTQGVRNTEAFFGQGTRLTVV.

This clonotype was detected ten times or more. At one end, the junction sequence differs from germline, possibly due to a read error. The rearrangement joins TRBV5-1 to TRBJ2-5; D tentatively reads TRBD1 or TRBD2 (5 bases each). The CDR3 contains 13 residues. The germline CDR1 and CDR2 sequences are SGHRS and YFSETQ. The CDR3 sequence is CASSEGPQETQYF. CDR3 bases: TGTGCCAGCAGCGAGGGACCACAAGAGACCCAGTACTTC. Supplemented by reference TRBV5-1 and TRBJ2-5, the full variable domain reads KAGVTQTPRYLIKTRGQQVTLSCSPISGHRSVSWYQQTPGQGLQFLFEYFSETQRNKGNFPGRFSGRQFSNSRSEMNVSTLELGDSALYLCASSEGPQETQYFGPGTRLLVL.

On this clonotype: A read error may be the cause here, since a much bigger clone is one base away. The rearrangement uses TRBV6-2 or TRBV6-3 and TRBJ2-3; possible D gene TRBD1, 5 bases. The V end was cut by 3 bases, the J end by 1 base, with 17 bases between. The CDR3 runs to 17 residues. From germline, CDR1 is MNHEY and CDR2 SVGEGT. CDR3 DNA: TGTGCCAGCAGTTATTACAGGATCAAAGGGGGCACAGATACGCAGTATTTT. Its protein product is CASSYYRIKGGTDTQYF.

This clonotype has ten or more counts. The rearrangement joins TRBV5-1 to TRBJ1-1, with D uncertain. V was clipped by 0 bases and J by 6 bases, with 9 bases between them. This CDR3 region has 13 residues. Germline CDR1 is SGHRS and CDR2 is YFSETQ. The CDR3 protein is CASSLAGSAEAFF. CDR3 DNA: TGCGCCAGCAGCTTGGCGGGGTCCGCTGAAGCTTTCTTT.

This clonotype showed up many times. The genes are TRBV3-1 and TRBJ2-3; D unclear. Looked up from germline, CDR1 is LGHDT and CDR2 is YNNKEL (reference sequence). Trimming removed 2 bases at V and 4 bases at J, with 4 bases between. This CDR3 is built from 12 residues. The CDR3 protein is CASSQTADTQYF. In nucleotides, the CDR3 is TGTGCCAGCAGCCAAACCGCAGATACGCAGTATTTT.

In this sample, this clonotype turned up many times. The chain uses TRBV3-1 and TRBJ2-5; 13 nucleotides match TRBD2. With V trimmed by 4 bases and J by 4 bases, 6 bases remained unmatched. The germline gives CDR1 LGHDT, CDR2 YNNKEL (reference sequence). This CDR3 comprises 16 residues. CDR3 DNA sequence: TGTGCCAGCAGCCCCGGACTAGCGGGAGTCAGAGAGACCCAGTACTTC. As protein: CASSPGLAGVRETQYF.

This clonotype has a count of ten or more. The chain employs TRBV29-1 and TRBJ2-5; 7 bases map to TRBD1. Per the germline V gene, CDR1 is SQVTM and CDR2 is ANQGSEA. The CDR3 contains 13 residues. V lost 7 bases to trimming and J lost 4 bases; unmatched junction nucleotides: 9. The CDR3 region is CSASTGSGETQYF. CDR3 sequence (DNA): TGCAGCGCATCGACAGGGTCGGGAGAGACCCAGTACTTC.

This clonotype came up many times. The V gene is TRBV15, the J gene TRBJ1-2, with 10 bases lining up with TRBD1. From germline, CDR1 is LNHNV and CDR2 YYDKDF (reference sequence). V gave up 1 base and J gave up 6 bases; unmatched junction bases: 8. This CDR3 comprises 16 residues. The CDR3 DNA reads as TGTGCCACCAGCAGAGTTCACGCGGACAGGGGGAATGGCTACACCTTC. Translated: CATSRVHADRGNGYTF.

This clonotype has ten or more counts. The rearrangement uses TRBV27 and TRBJ2-1; 11 bases map to TRBD2. The CDR3 spans 15 residues. V lost 6 bases to trimming and J lost 4 bases; unmatched junction nucleotides: 5. CDR1 and CDR2 from the germline V gene are MNHEY and SMNVEV (reference sequence). DNA of the CDR3: TGTGCCAGCAGAATAGCGGGGGGGAAATACAATGAGCAGTTCTTC. Amino acids: CASRIAGGKYNEQFF.

This clonotype was detected many times. The V gene is TRBV10-1, the J gene TRBJ2-5; perhaps TRBD1 as D (5 bases). This CDR3 spans 15 amino acids. Germline assignment: CDR1 WNHNN and CDR2 SYGVQD (reference sequence). V shed 5 bases and J shed 7 bases, with 20 bases lying between them. CDR3: CASSTQGETWGTQYF. The CDR3 bases are TGCGCCAGCAGTACCCAAGGGGAAACCTGGGGGACCCAGTACTTC.

In this sample, this clonotype turned up many times. This chain connects TRBV20-1 to TRBJ2-1, with D maybe TRBD2 (6 bases). Trimming stripped 3 bases from V and 2 bases from J, with 17 bases between. Germline V CDR1 and CDR2: DFQATT, SNEGSKA (reference sequence). The length of the CDR3 is 16 residues. The CDR3 protein is CSASGAGGHPYNEQFF. The CDR3, as DNA: TGCAGTGCTAGCGGAGCCGGAGGGCACCCCTACAATGAGCAGTTCTTC.

This clonotype appeared many times. The J gene is TRBJ2-1, the V gene TRBV5-1; 8 positions agree with TRBD2. Germline loops: CDR1 SGHRS, CDR2 YFSETQ. V was pared by 4 bases and J by 2 bases, with 11 bases of the junction left unmatched. The CDR3 spans 17 residues. CDR3 protein: CASSTVRGGPPYNEQFF. CDR3 in DNA: TGCGCCAGCAGCACAGTTCGGGGGGGTCCGCCCTACAATGAGCAGTTCTTC. The full variable domain, in which reference TRBV5-1 and TRBJ2-1 provide the parts outside the CDR3, is KAGVTQTPRYLIKTRGQQVTLSCSPISGHRSVSWYQQTPGQGLQFLFEYFSETQRNKGNFPGRFSGRQFSNSRSEMNVSTLELGDSALYLCASSTVRGGPPYNEQFFGPGTRLTVL.

This clonotype was seen repeatedly, ten times or more. V gene TRBV12-3 or TRBV12-4 combines with J gene TRBJ2-3; D ambiguous. V was shortened by 4 bases and J by 2 bases, with 10 bases between the two germline ends. CDR3 length: 14 residues. CDR3 nucleotide sequence: TGTGCCAGCAGTTCTACCCACTACACAGATACGCAGTATTTT. It yields the protein CASSSTHYTDTQYF.

This clonotype has just a few counts. The CDR3 loop is CASSVSSGTVFTSYEQYF. The CDR3 bases are TGCGCCAGCAGCGTGAGTTCCGGGACAGTTTTCACCTCCTACGAGCAGTACTTC. The rearrangement uses TRBV5-1 and TRBJ2-7; 7 positions match TRBD1. Germline V CDR1 and CDR2: SGHRS, YFSETQ. The CDR3 runs to 18 residues. V gave up 4 bases and J gave up 0 bases; unmatched junction bases: 16.

At least ten counts were recorded for this clonotype. The rearrangement uses TRBV29-1 and TRBJ2-1; perhaps D is TRBD1 or TRBD2 (7 bases each). This CDR3 has 13 amino acids. V shed 3 bases and J shed 6 bases, with 12 bases lying between them. Germline V gene data show CDR1 as SQVTM and CDR2 as ANQGSEA. CDR3 DNA sequence: TGCAGCGTTGAGGGCAGGGGGGGCAATGAGCAGTTCTTC. It specifies CSVEGRGGNEQFF.

This clonotype was seen many times. The V gene is TRBV27, the J gene TRBJ2-1; D possibly corresponds to TRBD1 (5 bases). CDR3 length equals 13 residues. Trimming stripped 1 base from V and 10 bases from J, with 11 bases between. Germline V lookup: CDR1 MNHEY, CDR2 SMNVEV (reference sequence). CDR3 bases: TGTGCCAGCAGTTTATTGGGGCCCAGGGAGCAGTTCTTC. Amino acids: CASSLLGPREQFF.

J is TRBJ2-6 and V is TRBV19; TRBD1 aligns across 9 bases. This CDR3 is built from 17 residues. V dropped 7 bases and J dropped 1; count of bases not matched to a gene: 8. Germline-derived CDR1 and CDR2 are LNHDA and SQIVND (reference sequence). Here the CDR3 reads CASIPGQGLSGANVLTF. CDR3 bases: TGTGCCAGTATCCCGGGACAGGGACTTTCTGGGGCCAACGTCCTGACTTTC.

This clonotype appeared many times. The V call is TRBV5-1, the J call TRBJ2-7; no clear D gene. Germline V gene lookup returns CDR1 SGHRS and CDR2 YFSETQ. V lost 0 bases and J lost 0, with 7 bases in between. The CDR3 consists of 14 residues. Here the CDR3 DNA reads TGCGCCAGCAGCTTGGAGGCGGTCTCCTACGAGCAGTACTTC. Translation gives CASSLEAVSYEQYF.

This clonotype was seen repeatedly, ten times or more. The chain links TRBV4-2 to TRBJ2-5, with D perhaps assigned TRBD1 or TRBD2 (5 bases each). Trimming pared 0 bases from V and 7 bases from J, leaving 12 bases between. CDR3 length: 14 amino acids. CDR1 is LGHNA, CDR2 YNFKEQ, per germline. The CDR3 loop reads CASSQEGAEGTQYF. CDR3 sequence (DNA): TGTGCCAGCAGCCAAGAAGGGGCCGAGGGGACCCAGTACTTC.

This clonotype was recorded at least ten times. The rearrangement uses TRBV5-1 and TRBJ2-2; D uncertain. Germline V lookup: CDR1 SGHRS, CDR2 YFSETQ. The CDR3 has 17 residues. V lost 2 bases and J 0 bases, leaving 14 bases between the germline ends. DNA for the CDR3: TGCGCCAGCAGCTTTCCAGGCGAGGAACCGAACACCGGGGAGCTGTTTTTT. This encodes CASSFPGEEPNTGELFF.

The chain has TRBV29-1 and TRBJ2-2, with TRBD1 identical over 7 bases. The germline V gene has CDR1 SQVTM and CDR2 ANQGSEA. The length of the CDR3 is 15 residues. V shed 0 bases, J shed 4 bases, and the junction held 5 bases outside the gene matches. CDR3 bases: TGCAGCGTTGAAGAACTGGACAGGATCACCGGGGAGCTGTTTTTT. Its translation is CSVEELDRITGELFF.

This clonotype was seen many times. The CDR3 here is CASSPDPASYNEQFF. The CDR3 DNA follows: TGTGCCAGCAGCCCAGACCCGGCTAGTTACAATGAGCAGTTCTTC. V gene TRBV7-3 combines with J gene TRBJ2-1; D gene unclear. The V end lost 5 bases, the J end lost 4 bases, and 15 bases lay between the germline ends. Per germline, CDR1 SGHTA and CDR2 FQGTGA. CDR3 length: 15 residues.

This clonotype has ten or more counts. The V call is TRBV15, the J call TRBJ1-6, with TRBD1 as a possible D gene (5 bases). Trimming stripped 0 bases from V and 13 bases from J, with 10 bases between. This CDR3 is 13 amino acids long. Germline-derived CDR1 and CDR2 are LNHNV and YYDKDF (reference sequence). CDR3 sequence: CATSRDNGAPLHF. In DNA form, the CDR3 reads TGTGCCACCAGCAGAGATAACGGGGCCCCCCTCCACTTT. The whole variable domain, remainder taken from reference TRBV15 and TRBJ1-6, is DAMVIQNPRYQVTQFGKPVTLSCSQTLNHNVMYWYQQKSSQAPKLLFHYYDKDFNNEADTPDNFQSRRPNTSFCFLDIRSPGLGDTAMYLCATSRDNGAPLHFGNGTRLTVT.

This clonotype was picked up many times. The CDR3 DNA reads as TGCAGTGCCTTGGGACTAGCGGGAGCCGGGGAGCAGTTCTTC. This sequence encodes CSALGLAGAGEQFF. V usage is TRBV20-1 and J usage is TRBJ2-1; TRBD2 matches at 14 bases. Looked up from germline, CDR1 is DFQATT and CDR2 is SNEGSKA (reference sequence). Trimming removed 6 bases from V and 10 bases from J; junction bases left unmatched: 8. The CDR3 spans 14 residues.